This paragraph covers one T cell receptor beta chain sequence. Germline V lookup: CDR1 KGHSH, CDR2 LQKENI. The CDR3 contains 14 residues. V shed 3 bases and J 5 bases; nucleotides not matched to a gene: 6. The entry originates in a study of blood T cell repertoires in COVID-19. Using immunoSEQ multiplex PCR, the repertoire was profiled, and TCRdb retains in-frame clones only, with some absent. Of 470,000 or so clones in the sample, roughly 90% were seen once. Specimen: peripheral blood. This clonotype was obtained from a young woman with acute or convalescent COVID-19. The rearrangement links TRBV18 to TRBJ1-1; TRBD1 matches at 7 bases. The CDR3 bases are TGTGCCAGCTCACCCCAGGGGGTAGGAACTGAAGCTTTCTTT. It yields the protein CASSPQGVGTEAFF.